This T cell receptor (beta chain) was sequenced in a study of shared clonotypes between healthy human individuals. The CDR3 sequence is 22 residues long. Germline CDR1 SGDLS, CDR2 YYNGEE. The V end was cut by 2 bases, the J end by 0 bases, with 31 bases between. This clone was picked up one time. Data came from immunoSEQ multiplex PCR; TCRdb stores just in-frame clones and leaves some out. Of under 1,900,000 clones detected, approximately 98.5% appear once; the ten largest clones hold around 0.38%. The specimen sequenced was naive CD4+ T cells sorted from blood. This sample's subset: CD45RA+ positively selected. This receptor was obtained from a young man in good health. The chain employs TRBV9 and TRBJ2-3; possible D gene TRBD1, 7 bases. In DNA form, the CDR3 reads TGTGCCAGCAGCGTCCCAGGGGGGTACGGAATGGAGGACACCTCTAGCACAGATACGCAGTATTTT. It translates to CASSVPGGYGMEDTSSTDTQYF.